The clone carrying this T cell receptor (beta chain) occurred a few times. Antigen specificity is unknown. A second PCR, run for about 7 to 11 cycles, used a sample-barcoded 5' primer plus a J-beta primer mix. TCRdb analysed the 5' RACE reads with MiXCR anew, one entry per CDR3 protein. The sample shows 540,000 or so distinct CDR3 sequences, around 48% of them seen only once. These data come from a study of blood T cells in healthy people across ages. Study-wide results and caveats: Possibly confounding the expanded clonotype changes was the fact that donor CMV status was unknown.

The amount of total RNA extracted per sample was at least 5.5 micrograms. The TCR originated in a man at least 80 years old in good health. Sequencing was performed on blood.

This chain's CDR3 is CASRRQEREHSYEQYF. The CDR3 DNA reads TGTGCCAGCAGACGCCAGGAGCGGGAGCATTCCTACGAGCAGTACTTC. The rearrangement joins TRBV3-1 to TRBJ2-7; 8 bases fit TRBD2. CDR1 is LGHDT, CDR2 YNNKEL, per germline (reference sequence). The ends lost 6 bases at V and 1 base at J; junction bases unmatched: 11. The CDR3 totals 16 residues.